These T cell receptor beta chains were read from a single sample in a study of shared clonotypes between healthy human individuals. Clones were sequenced by immunoSEQ multiplex PCR, and TCRdb holds only the in-frame ones, with some missing. Among more than 2 million clones, 85% to 95% were seen once, and the ten largest hold approximately 0.13%. Sequencing was carried out using naive CD4+ T cells sorted from blood. These receptors were collected from a man in his late teens or twenties in good health. The CDR3 runs from the conserved cysteine through the conserved F or W. Each record gives: clone size, D gene, J gene, V gene, CDR3 DNA, CDR3 protein. A D gene is named only where the DNA matches it firmly. Clone sizes are given selectively: once, few, many, or a class where the clone is expanded.

>NA|TRBD2|TRBJ2-7|TRBV5-1
TGCGCCAGCAGCCCAACTAGCGGGACGTACGAGCAGTACTTC
CASSPTSGTYEQYF
>NA|NA|TRBJ1-1|TRBV13
TGTGCCAGCAGCTTCTTCAGGACAGCCATGAACACTGAAGCTTTCTTT
CASSFFRTAMNTEAFF
>once|NA|TRBJ1-3|TRBV18
TGTGCCAGCTCAGCGGGACCCAAGGACGGAAACACCATATATTTT
CASSAGPKDGNTIYF
>few|NA|TRBJ1-5|TRBV4-1
TGCGCCAGCAGCCCCAGCCCCGATAGCAATCAGCCCCAGCATTTT
CASSPSPDSNQPQHF
>NA|NA|TRBJ1-1|TRBV6-5
TGTGCCAGTGGGAGGAACACTGAAGCTTTCTTT
CASGRNTEAFF
>NA|TRBD2|TRBJ2-3|TRBV5-4
TGTGCCAGCAGCTGGGGGGGAGGAAGCACAGATACGCAGTATTTT
CASSWGGGSTDTQYF
>NA|TRBD1|TRBJ1-1|TRBV27
TGTGCCAGCAGTTCCGGACAGGGTGGAGCGAAGCGGGGGACTGAAGCTTTCTTT
CASSSGQGGAKRGTEAFF
>NA|TRBD1|TRBJ1-6|TRBV10-3
TGTGCCATCAGTGAGTTGGGACAGGGAGGCAATTCACCCCTCCACTTT
CAISELGQGGNSPLHF
>NA|NA|TRBJ1-4|TRBV9
TGTGCCAGCAGCGTAGTTGGAGGCGGCGGAAAACTGTTTTTT
CASSVVGGGGKLFF
>NA|TRBD1|TRBJ1-2|TRBV19
TGTGCCAGTAGTATAGATAGGGTTACCGGGACAGGCTTAATCAACTATGGCTACACCTTC
CASSIDRVTGTGLINYGYTF
>NA|NA|TRBJ2-7|TRBV19
TGTGCCAGTAGTCCGTTGGGGGGTAAGGTTGGCGAGCAGTACTTC
CASSPLGGKVGEQYF
>NA|NA|TRBJ2-3|TRBV14
TGTGCCAGCAGCCAACAGGATACGCAGTATTTT
CASSQQDTQYF
>NA|NA|TRBJ1-6|TRBV12-5
TGTGCTAGTGGTTTGGTGCATCACTCCGAGATCTCCTATAATTCACCCCTCCACTTT
CASGLVHHSEISYNSPLHF
>NA|NA|TRBJ1-2|TRBV19
TGTGCCAGTAGTACCCCCGGACAGAACTATGGCTACACCTTC
CASSTPGQNYGYTF
>NA|TRBD1|TRBJ1-2|TRBV5-1
TGCGCCAGCAGCTTGACAGGGGCCGAAGGTGGCTACACCTTC
CASSLTGAEGGYTF
>once|NA|TRBJ2-6|TRBV5-1
TGCGCCAGCAGCTGGGATTCTCTGGGGGCCAACGTCCTGACTTTC
CASSWDSLGANVLTF
>NA|NA|TRBJ2-7|TRBV1
TGCACCAGCAGCCCACGGGGAGGGACTACCAGTTCCTACGAGCAGTACTTC
CTSSPRGGTTSSYEQYF
>NA|NA|TRBJ1-3|TRBV5-1
TGCGCCAGCAGCGCTACAGGAGACTCTGGAAACACCATATATTTT
CASSATGDSGNTIYF
>NA|NA|TRBJ2-1|TRBV4-3
TGCGCCAGCAGCCAGGTCGGACTCTCCTACAATGAGCAGTTCTTC
CASSQVGLSYNEQFF
>NA|TRBD2|TRBJ2-3|TRBV29-1
TGCAGCGGTAGACAGAGACTAGCGAAATTT
CSGRQRLAKF
>NA|NA|TRBJ2-7|TRBV11-2
TGTGCCAGCAGCTTAGATCCTGGCAGCTCCTACGAGCAGTACTTC
CASSLDPGSSYEQYF
>NA|TRBD1|TRBJ1-1|TRBV10-1
TGCGCCAGCAGCCGGGACAGCTTGAACACTGAAGCTTTCTTT
CASSRDSLNTEAFF
>NA|TRBD1|TRBJ1-2|TRBV23-1
TGCGCCAGCAGTCAATCTGGTAACAGGGGAAGCGCTCCGAACTATGGCTACACCTTC
CASSQSGNRGSAPNYGYTF
>NA|NA|TRBJ2-1|TRBV18
TGTGCCAGCTCACCCGCTAGGAATGAGCAGTTCTTC
CASSPARNEQFF
>NA|NA|TRBJ1-6|TRBV6-5
TGTGCCAGCAGTTACACGCGGGCAGATAATTCACCCCTCCACTTT
CASSYTRADNSPLHF
>NA|NA|TRBJ2-7|TRBV11-2
TGTGCCAGCAGCCCCAGGACTTCCCTCTACGAGCAGTACTTC
CASSPRTSLYEQYF
>NA|NA|TRBJ1-3|TRBV5-1
TGCGCCAGCAGCTTGGTTGGCAGCAACTCTGGAAACACCATATATTTT
CASSLVGSNSGNTIYF
>NA|TRBD1|TRBJ1-6|TRBV6-1
TGTGCCAGCAGTGATCAGGGACAGGGATATTCACCCCTCCACTTT
CASSDQGQGYSPLHF
>once|NA|TRBJ2-7|TRBV5-1
TGCGCCAGCAGCTTGGTCGCAGGTACCTACGAGCAGTACTTC
CASSLVAGTYEQYF
>NA|TRBD1|TRBJ1-5|TRBV5-1
TGCGCCAGCAGCTTAGGGACAGGGAACAATCAGCCCCAGCATTTT
CASSLGTGNNQPQHF
>once|TRBD2|TRBJ2-5|TRBV9
TGTGCCAGCAGCCCCGTCCCCTCGACTAGCTTTAAAGAGACCCAGTACTTC
CASSPVPSTSFKETQYF
>NA|TRBD1|TRBJ1-4|TRBV5-1
TGCGCCAGCAGCCCGCGCAGGGGGTCTAATGAAAAACTGTTTTTT
CASSPRRGSNEKLFF
>NA|NA|TRBJ1-1|TRBV5-6
TGTGCCAGCAGCGGTAACTGGAACACTGAAGCTTTCTTT
CASSGNWNTEAFF
>NA|NA|TRBJ1-2|TRBV5-1
TGCGCCAGCAGCCGGCGGACACTTAACTATGGCTACACCTTC
CASSRRTLNYGYTF
>NA|NA|TRBJ2-1|TRBV10-3
TGTGCCATCAGTGAGTCGGCAGGGAACTACAATGAGCAGTTCTTC
CAISESAGNYNEQFF
>NA|NA|TRBJ2-7|TRBV29-1
TGCAGCGTCGGCCGGGGCTACGAGCAGTACTTC
CSVGRGYEQYF
>once|NA|TRBJ1-5|TRBV4-1
TGCGCCAGCAGCCCCGGGCCGGCGAACAATCAGCCCCAGCATTTT
CASSPGPANNQPQHF
>NA|NA|TRBJ2-7|TRBV19
TGTGCCAGTAGTATCGGGGAGGCGTACCCCACTCCCTACGAGCAGTACTTC
CASSIGEAYPTPYEQYF
>NA|NA|TRBJ2-2|TRBV9
TGTGCCAGCAGCGTAGCAGGGATGAACACCGGGGAGCTGTTTTTT
CASSVAGMNTGELFF
>NA|TRBD2|TRBJ2-7|TRBV2
TGTGCCAGCAGATTAAGGACTAGCGGGAGGGACGAGCAGTACTTC
CASRLRTSGRDEQYF
>NA|TRBD1|TRBJ1-6|TRBV7-6
TGTGCCAGCAGCCCTCAGGGGGGCTCATCCTATAATTCACCCCTCCACTTT
CASSPQGGSSYNSPLHF
>NA|NA|TRBJ2-7|TRBV9
TGTGCCAGCAGCGAGGGCCTTTATGGAGGGGGCTCCTACGAGCAGTACTTC
CASSEGLYGGGSYEQYF
>NA|NA|TRBJ2-7|TRBV6-5
TGTGCCAGCAGTTACTCTCGCGGGACAGCATCCTACGAGCAGTACTTC
CASSYSRGTASYEQYF
>once|NA|TRBJ2-4|TRBV28
TGTGCCAGCAGTGAAGGGGGCAAAAACATTCAGTACTTC
CASSEGGKNIQYF
>NA|NA|TRBJ1-2|TRBV6-6
TGTGCCAGCAGTTACGTCAATGGCTACACCTTC
CASSYVNGYTF
>NA|NA|TRBJ2-2|TRBV28
TGTGCCAGCAGTCGTTATACCGGGGAGCTGTTTTTT
CASSRYTGELFF
>NA|NA|TRBJ2-7|TRBV19
TGTGCCAGTAGCGAACCGGGACTCCGGGACGAGCAGTACTTC
CASSEPGLRDEQYF